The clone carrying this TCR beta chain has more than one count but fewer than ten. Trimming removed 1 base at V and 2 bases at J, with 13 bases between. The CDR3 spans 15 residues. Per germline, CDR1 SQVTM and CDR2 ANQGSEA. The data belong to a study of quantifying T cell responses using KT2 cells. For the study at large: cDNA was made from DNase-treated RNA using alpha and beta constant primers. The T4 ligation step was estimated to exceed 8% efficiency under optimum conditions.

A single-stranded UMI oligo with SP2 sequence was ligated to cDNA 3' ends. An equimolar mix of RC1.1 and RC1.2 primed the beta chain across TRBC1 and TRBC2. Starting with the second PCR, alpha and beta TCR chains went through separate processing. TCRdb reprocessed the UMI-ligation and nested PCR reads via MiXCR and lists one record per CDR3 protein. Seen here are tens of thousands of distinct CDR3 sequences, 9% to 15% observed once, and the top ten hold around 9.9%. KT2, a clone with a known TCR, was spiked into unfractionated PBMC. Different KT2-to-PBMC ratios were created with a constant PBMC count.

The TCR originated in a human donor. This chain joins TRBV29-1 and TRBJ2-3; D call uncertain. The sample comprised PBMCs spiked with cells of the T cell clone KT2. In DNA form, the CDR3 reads TGCAGCGTTGAAGTTCTTGGTGGGTTCACAGATACGCAGTATTTT. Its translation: CSVEVLGGFTDTQYF.